This T cell receptor (beta chain) was sequenced during a study of T cell repertoires in cytomegalovirus infection. Study details: Indications came from public TCR beta signatures; they pointed to CMV infection and to a matching HLA type.

One entry per CDR3 protein, called by TCRdb with MiXCR from the reads. The sample holds 150,000 to 200,000 distinct CDR3 sequences, approximately 19% seen once. This clonotype appeared many times. Its target is unknown. Overall study results and limits: Adding up the frequency of public TCR beta families identified people who carried CMV plus the relevant HLA. The response measured ex vivo was dominated by TCR beta clonotypes (HLA-C-restricted and CMV-specific).

V trimming: 2 bases; J trimming: 7 bases; junction bases outside the gene matches: 5. The CDR3 is 14 residues long. The germline CDR1 and CDR2 sequences are SNHLY and FYNNEI. The chain combines TRBV2 with TRBJ2-1; 7 bases fit TRBD1. Sequenced input: PBMCs. The sequence derives from a human donor in good health (CMV status not recorded). Some clones in this sample may be carry-over from other donors' samples. DNA for the CDR3: TGTGCCAGCAGTGAAAGACAGGGAAGGAATGAGCAGTTCTTC. It is translated as CASSERQGRNEQFF. Based on the CDR3 plus reference TRBV2 and TRBJ2-1, the full variable domain is EPEVTQTPSHQVTQMGQEVILRCVPISNHLYFYWYRQILGQKVEFLVSFYNNEISEKSEIFDDQFSVERPDGSNFTLKIRSTKLEDSAMYFCASSERQGRNEQFFGPGTRLTVL.